Sequencing of this T cell receptor beta chain was carried out in a study of HIV-infected patients and healthy controls. cDNA was made from about 510 ng RNA using alpha and beta constant primers. Each of the alpha and beta chains got its own library through chain-specific third strand synthesis with indices. The library had 12-nucleotide molecular identifiers formed by two random hexamers joined together. TCRdb re-called the 5' RACE reads with MiXCR, one entry per CDR3 protein. The data show approximately 9,400 distinct CDR3 sequences, 7% to 9% seen once. This clonotype is termed medium-sized (0.01 to 0.1%). Its target is not known. Regarding the study as a whole: Mean usage of eight alpha and eight beta V genes differed significantly in HIV-infected patients versus controls. MAIT alpha-chain CDR3s were frequent in healthy controls, depleted in HIV+.

No cell fractionation was done, so the repertoire covers all unsorted peripheral blood T cells. RNA came from approximately 2.5 ml of peripheral blood. This receptor was obtained from an adult in good health. The sequenced sample was blood.

CDR3 nucleotide sequence: TGTGCCTGGAGTTGGTGGAATGAGCAGTTCTTC. Translating it yields CAWSWWNEQFF. The chain couples TRBV30 to TRBJ2-1; D gene uncertain. Trimming cost V 2 bases and J 7 bases, with 6 bases left between them. The CDR3 consists of 11 residues. Germline values: CDR1 GTSNPN, CDR2 SVGIG (reference sequence).